Listed here are 2 T cell receptor beta chains from one sample, sequenced in a study of cytomegalovirus exposure and HLA in healthy donors. Clones were sequenced by immunoSEQ multiplex PCR, and TCRdb holds only the in-frame ones, with some missing. The sample contains roughly 200,000 clones, roughly 86% of which appear only once. Source material: PBMCs. The receptors shown here come from a man aged 25-40 years in good health and CMV-seropositive.

V gene TRBV15 combines with J gene TRBJ2-7; D remains unclear. The ends were cut back, 1 base at V and 6 bases at J, with 13 bases in the middle. Germline loops: CDR1 LNHNV, CDR2 YYDKDF (reference sequence). CDR3 size: 14 residues. CDR3 in DNA: TGTGCCACCAGCAGAGCCTCCCTCTTCGGCGAGCAGTACTTC. Encoded protein: CATSRASLFGEQYF.

The chain joins TRBV7-6 to TRBJ1-6, with D possibly being TRBD1 (6 bases). This CDR3 is 18 amino acids long. The V end was cut by 5 bases, the J end by 0 bases, with 17 bases between. Germline values: CDR1 SGHVS, CDR2 FNYEAQ. CDR3 protein: CASSPQGGQSSYNSPLHF. DNA of the CDR3: TGTGCCAGCAGCCCCCAAGGGGGACAAAGCTCCTATAATTCACCCCTCCACTTT.